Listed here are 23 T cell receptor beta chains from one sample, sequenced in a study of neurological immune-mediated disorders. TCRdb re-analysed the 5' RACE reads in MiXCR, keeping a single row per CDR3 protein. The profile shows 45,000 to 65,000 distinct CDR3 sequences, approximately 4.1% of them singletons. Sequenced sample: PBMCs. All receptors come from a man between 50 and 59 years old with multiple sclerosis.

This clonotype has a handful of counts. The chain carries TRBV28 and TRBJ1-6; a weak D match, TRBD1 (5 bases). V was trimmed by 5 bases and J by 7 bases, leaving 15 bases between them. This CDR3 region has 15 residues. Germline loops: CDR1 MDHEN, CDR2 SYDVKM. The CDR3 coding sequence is TGTGCCAGCAGTCGGCAGGGCCTGCCAAATTCACCCCTCCACTTT. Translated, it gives CASSRQGLPNSPLHF.

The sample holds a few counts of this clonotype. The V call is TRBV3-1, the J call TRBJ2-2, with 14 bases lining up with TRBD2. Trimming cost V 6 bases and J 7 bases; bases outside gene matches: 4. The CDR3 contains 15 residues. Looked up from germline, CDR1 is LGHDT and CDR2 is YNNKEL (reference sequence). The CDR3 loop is CASRKGLAGVGELFF. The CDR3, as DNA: TGTGCCAGCAGAAAGGGACTAGCGGGAGTCGGGGAGCTGTTTTTT.

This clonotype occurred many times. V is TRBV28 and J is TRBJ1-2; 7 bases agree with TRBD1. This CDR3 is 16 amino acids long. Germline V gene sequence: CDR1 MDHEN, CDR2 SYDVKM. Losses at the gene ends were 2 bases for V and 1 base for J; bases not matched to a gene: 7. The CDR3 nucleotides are TGTGCCAGCAGTTTAGTGCCGGGACAGCTTAACTATGGCTACACCTTC. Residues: CASSLVPGQLNYGYTF.

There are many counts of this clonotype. The CDR3 loop is CASSSSTGDGTEAFF. CDR3 DNA: TGCGCCAGCAGCTCTTCGACAGGGGATGGCACTGAAGCTTTCTTT. V gene TRBV5-1 combines with J gene TRBJ1-1; 8 bases are a match to TRBD1. V lost 3 bases and J lost 4; bases outside the gene matches: 8. Germline V CDR1 and CDR2: SGHRS, YFSETQ. The CDR3 is 15 amino acids.

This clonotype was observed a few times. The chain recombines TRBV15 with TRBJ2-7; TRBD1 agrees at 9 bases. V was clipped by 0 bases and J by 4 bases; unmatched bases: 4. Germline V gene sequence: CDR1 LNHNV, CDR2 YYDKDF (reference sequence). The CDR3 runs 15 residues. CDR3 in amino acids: CATSREGTGIYEQYF. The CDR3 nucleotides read TGTGCCACCAGCAGAGAGGGGACAGGGATATACGAGCAGTACTTC.

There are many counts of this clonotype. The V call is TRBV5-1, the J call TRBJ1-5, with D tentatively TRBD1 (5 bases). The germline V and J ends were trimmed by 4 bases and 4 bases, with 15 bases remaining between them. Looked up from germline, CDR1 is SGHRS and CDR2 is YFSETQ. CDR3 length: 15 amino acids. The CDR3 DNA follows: TGCGCCAGCAGCGTAGGGACTGGGGGTAATCAGCCCCAGCATTTT. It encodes CASSVGTGGNQPQHF. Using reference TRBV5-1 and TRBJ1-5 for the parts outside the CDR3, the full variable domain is KAGVTQTPRYLIKTRGQQVTLSCSPISGHRSVSWYQQTPGQGLQFLFEYFSETQRNKGNFPGRFSGRQFSNSRSEMNVSTLELGDSALYLCASSVGTGGNQPQHFGDGTRLSIL.

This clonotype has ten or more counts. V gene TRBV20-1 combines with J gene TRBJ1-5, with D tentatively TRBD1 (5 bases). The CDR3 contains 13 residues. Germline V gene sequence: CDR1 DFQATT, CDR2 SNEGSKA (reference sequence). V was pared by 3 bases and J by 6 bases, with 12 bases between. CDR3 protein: CSASRGVGQPQHF. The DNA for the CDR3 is TGCAGTGCTAGTCGGGGGGTCGGTCAGCCCCAGCATTTT.

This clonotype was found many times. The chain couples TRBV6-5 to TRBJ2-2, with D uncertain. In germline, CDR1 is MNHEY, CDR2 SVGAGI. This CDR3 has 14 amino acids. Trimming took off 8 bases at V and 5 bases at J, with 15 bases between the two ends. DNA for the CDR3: TGTGCCAGCGATGACTTGGGCGGAACCGGGGAGCTGTTTTTT. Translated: CASDDLGGTGELFF.

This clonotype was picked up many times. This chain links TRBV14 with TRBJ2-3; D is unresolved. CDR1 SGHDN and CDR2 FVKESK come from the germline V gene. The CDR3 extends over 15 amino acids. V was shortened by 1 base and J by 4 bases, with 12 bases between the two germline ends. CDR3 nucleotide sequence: TGTGCCAGCAGCCAAGTTACTGGGTATGCAGATACGCAGTATTTT. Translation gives CASSQVTGYADTQYF.

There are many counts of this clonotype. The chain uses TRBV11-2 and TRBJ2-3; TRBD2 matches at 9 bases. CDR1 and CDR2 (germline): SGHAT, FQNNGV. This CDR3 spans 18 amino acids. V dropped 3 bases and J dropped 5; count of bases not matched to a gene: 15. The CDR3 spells CASSFAGGTLTEKDTQYF. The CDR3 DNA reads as TGTGCCAGCAGCTTTGCGGGGGGGACACTCACTGAGAAAGATACGCAGTATTTT. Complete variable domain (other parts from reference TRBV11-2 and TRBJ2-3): EAGVAQSPRYKIIEKRQSVAFWCNPISGHATLYWYQQILGQGPKLLIQFQNNGVVDDSQLPKDRFSAERLKGVDSTLKIQPAKLEDSAVYLCASSFAGGTLTEKDTQYFGPGTRLTVL.

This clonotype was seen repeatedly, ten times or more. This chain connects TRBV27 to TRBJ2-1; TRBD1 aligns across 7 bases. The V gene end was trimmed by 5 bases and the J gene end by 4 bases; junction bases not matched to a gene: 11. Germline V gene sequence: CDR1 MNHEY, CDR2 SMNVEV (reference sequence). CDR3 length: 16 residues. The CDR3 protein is CASSPRQGSGYNEQFF. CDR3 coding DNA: TGTGCCAGCAGTCCTAGACAGGGCTCGGGTTACAATGAGCAGTTCTTC.

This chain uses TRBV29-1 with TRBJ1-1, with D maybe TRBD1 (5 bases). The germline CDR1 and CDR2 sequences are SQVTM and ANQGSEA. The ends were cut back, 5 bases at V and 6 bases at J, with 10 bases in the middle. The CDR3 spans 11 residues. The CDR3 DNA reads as TGCAGCGTTCGTGTGGGGGCTGAAGCTTTCTTT. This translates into CSVRVGAEAFF.

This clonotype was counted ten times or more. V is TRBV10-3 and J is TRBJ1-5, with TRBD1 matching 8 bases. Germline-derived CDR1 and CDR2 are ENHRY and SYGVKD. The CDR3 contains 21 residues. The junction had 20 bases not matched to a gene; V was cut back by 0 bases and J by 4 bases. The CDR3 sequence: CAISESLIRTGPEGGNQPQHF. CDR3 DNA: TGTGCCATCAGTGAGTCCCTCATTAGGACAGGGCCCGAAGGAGGAAATCAGCCCCAGCATTTT.

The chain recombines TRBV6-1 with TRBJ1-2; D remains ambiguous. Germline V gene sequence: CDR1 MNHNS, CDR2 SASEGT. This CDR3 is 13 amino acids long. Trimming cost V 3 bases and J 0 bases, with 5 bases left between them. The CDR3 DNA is TGTGCCAGCAGTGACACAGCTAACTATGGCTACACCTTC. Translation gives CASSDTANYGYTF.

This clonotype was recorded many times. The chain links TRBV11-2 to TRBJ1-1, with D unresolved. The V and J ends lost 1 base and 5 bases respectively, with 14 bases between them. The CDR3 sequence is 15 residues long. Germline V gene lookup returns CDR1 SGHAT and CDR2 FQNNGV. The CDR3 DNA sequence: TGTGCCAGCAGCTTAGCTGGCACATTGGGGACTGAAGCTTTCTTT. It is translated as CASSLAGTLGTEAFF.

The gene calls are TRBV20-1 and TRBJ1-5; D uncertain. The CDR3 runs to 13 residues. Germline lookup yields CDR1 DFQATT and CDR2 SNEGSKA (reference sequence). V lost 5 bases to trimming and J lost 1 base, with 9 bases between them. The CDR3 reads CSAHPESNQPQHF. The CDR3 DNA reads TGCAGTGCTCATCCCGAAAGCAATCAGCCCCAGCATTTT.

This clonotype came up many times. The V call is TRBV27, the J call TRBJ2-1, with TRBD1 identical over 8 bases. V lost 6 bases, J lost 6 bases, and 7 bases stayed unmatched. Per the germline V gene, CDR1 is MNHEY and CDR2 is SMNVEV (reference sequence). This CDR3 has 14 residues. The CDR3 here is CASSLTGVINEQFF. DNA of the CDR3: TGTGCCAGCAGCCTGACAGGGGTGATCAATGAGCAGTTCTTC.

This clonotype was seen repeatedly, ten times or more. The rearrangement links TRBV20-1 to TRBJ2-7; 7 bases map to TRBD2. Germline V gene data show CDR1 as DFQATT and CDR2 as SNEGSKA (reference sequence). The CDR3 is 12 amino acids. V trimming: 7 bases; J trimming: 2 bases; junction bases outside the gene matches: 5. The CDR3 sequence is CSGKRGPYEQYF. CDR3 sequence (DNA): TGCAGTGGTAAGCGGGGCCCCTACGAGCAGTACTTC.

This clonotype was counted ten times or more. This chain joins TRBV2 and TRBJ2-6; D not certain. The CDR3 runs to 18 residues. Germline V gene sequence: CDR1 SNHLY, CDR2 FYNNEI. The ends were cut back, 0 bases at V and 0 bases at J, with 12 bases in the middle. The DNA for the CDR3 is TGTGCCAGCAGTGAAGCTGGTCCCTATTACTCTGGGGCCAACGTCCTGACTTTC. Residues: CASSEAGPYYSGANVLTF.

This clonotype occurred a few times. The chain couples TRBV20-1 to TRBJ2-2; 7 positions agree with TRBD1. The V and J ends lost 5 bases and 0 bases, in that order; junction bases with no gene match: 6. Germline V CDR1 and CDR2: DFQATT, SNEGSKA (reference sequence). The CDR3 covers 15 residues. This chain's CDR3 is CSAFDRAANTGELFF. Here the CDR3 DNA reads TGCAGTGCTTTCGACAGGGCCGCGAACACCGGGGAGCTGTTTTTT.

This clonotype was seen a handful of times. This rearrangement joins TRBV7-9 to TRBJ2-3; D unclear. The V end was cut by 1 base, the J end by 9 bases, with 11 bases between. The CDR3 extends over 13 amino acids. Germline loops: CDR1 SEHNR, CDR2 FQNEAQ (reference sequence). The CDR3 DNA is TGTGCCAGCAGCTTAGGGGCTGGTGGCACGCAGTATTTT. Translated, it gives CASSLGAGGTQYF.

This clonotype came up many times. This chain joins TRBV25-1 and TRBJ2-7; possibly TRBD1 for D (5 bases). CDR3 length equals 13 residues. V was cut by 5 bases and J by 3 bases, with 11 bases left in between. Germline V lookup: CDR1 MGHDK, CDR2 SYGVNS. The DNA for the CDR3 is TGTGCCAGCAGTTCAGGGTTAGGCTACGAGCAGTACTTC. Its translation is CASSSGLGYEQYF.

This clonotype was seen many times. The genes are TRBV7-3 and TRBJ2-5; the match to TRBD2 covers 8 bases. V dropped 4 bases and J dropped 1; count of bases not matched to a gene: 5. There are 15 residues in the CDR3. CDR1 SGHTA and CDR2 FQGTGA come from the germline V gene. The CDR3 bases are TGTGCCAGCAGCTCAGACGGGAGGGCCCAAGAGACCCAGTACTTC. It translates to CASSSDGRAQETQYF.